This section outlines one TCR beta chain sequence together with its context. The antigen is unknown. 13 Jbeta primers and 60 Vbeta primers were used for the PCR. In the source study's methods: Later, some 79 million unique TCR beta chains were counted in an analysis, and approximately 10 million of them were shared. Data came from immunoSEQ multiplex PCR; TCRdb stores just in-frame clones and leaves some out. V, J and clone size are those of that table, while D and trimming were read from the DNA. This sample has approximately 160,000 clones, with roughly 65% found just once. These data originate in a study of cytomegalovirus exposure and HLA in healthy donors. Study conclusions and caveats: Within an earlier analysis, most TCR beta V segments proved productive either about 87% or about 30% of the time. Likely technical artifact: a cluster of highly shared sequence variants.

From germline, CDR1 is SGHTA and CDR2 FQGNSA. Trimming removed 5 bases from V and 4 bases from J, with 21 bases in between. CDR3 size: 16 residues. This TCR derives from a woman aged 18 to 35 in good health and CMV-seropositive. Specimen: PBMCs. The J gene is TRBJ2-7, the V gene TRBV7-2; D possibly corresponds to TRBD1 (7 bases). CDR3 loop: CASSPMYVGGQYEQYF. For the CDR3, the DNA is TGTGCCAGCAGCCCGATGTATGTGGGGGGACAGTACGAGCAGTACTTC. The full variable domain, in which reference TRBV7-2 and TRBJ2-7 provide the parts outside the CDR3, is GAGVSQSPSNKVTEKGKDVELRCDPISGHTALYWYRQSLGQGLEFLIYFQGNSAPDKSGLPSDRFSAERTGGSVSTLTIQRTQQEDSAVYLCASSPMYVGGQYEQYFGPGTRLTVT.